These 21 T cell receptor beta chains originate from one sample sequenced in a study of OX40 agonist ivuxolimab in advanced cancers. Here immunoSEQ multiplex PCR was the method, and the copy in TCRdb shows in-frame clones only, minus some. The table has just over 70,000 clones, roughly 84% seen once. The sample in question was CD4+ or CD8+ T cells sorted from blood, obtained in a trial of the OX40 agonist ivuxolimab. The receptor source for this set is an adult with an advanced solid tumor such as melanoma, head and neck, liver or kidney cancer.

V and J are TRBV6-6 and TRBJ1-2; 7 bases fit TRBD1. V gave up 5 bases and J gave up 6 bases; unmatched junction bases: 3. The CDR3 runs 12 residues. Per germline, CDR1 MNHNY and CDR2 SVGAGI (reference sequence). The CDR3 here is CASSRQGDGYTF. DNA of the CDR3: TGTGCCAGCAGTCGACAGGGAGATGGCTACACCTTC.

The J gene is TRBJ2-2, the V gene TRBV10-2; 10 positions match TRBD2. The CDR3 has 20 amino acids. Per germline, CDR1 WSHSY and CDR2 SAAADI. The V gene end was trimmed by 2 bases and the J gene end by 1 base; junction bases not matched to a gene: 13. The CDR3 nucleotides are TGCGCCAGCAGTGAGGGACTAGCGGTCAACTATGCGGGGAACACCGGGGAGCTGTTTTTT. It encodes CASSEGLAVNYAGNTGELFF.

The rearrangement uses TRBV11-3 and TRBJ2-2, with D uncertain. With 5 bases removed from V and 4 bases from J, the gap between germline ends came to 11 bases. The CDR3 contains 14 residues. CDR1 is SGHNT, CDR2 YENEEA, per germline. CDR3 sequence reads: CASSPNTLTGELFF. The CDR3 nucleotides are TGTGCCAGCAGCCCCAACACCCTCACCGGGGAGCTGTTTTTT. The whole variable domain, remainder taken from reference TRBV11-3 and TRBJ2-2, is EAGVVQSPRYKIIEKKQPVAFWCNPISGHNTLYWYLQNLGQGPELLIRYENEEAVDDSQLPKDRFSAERLKGVDSTLKIQPAELGDSAVYLCASSPNTLTGELFFGEGSRLTVL.

In nucleotides, the CDR3 is TGTGCCAGTAGTGTACAGGGGACTAATGAAAAACTGTTTTTT. It yields the protein CASSVQGTNEKLFF. The chain combines TRBV19 with TRBJ1-4, with 7 bases lining up with TRBD1. The CDR3 is made up of 14 amino acids. Germline-derived CDR1 and CDR2 are LNHDA and SQIVND (reference sequence). The trim removed 5 bases at V and 2 bases at J, leaving 2 bases unmatched.

This rearrangement joins TRBV7-9 to TRBJ2-3; D unresolved. This CDR3 contains 14 residues. Germline V gives CDR1 SEHNR, CDR2 FQNEAQ (reference sequence). Trimming cost V 1 base and J 1 base, with 6 bases left between them. The CDR3: CASSLGLGTDTQYF. The CDR3 DNA sequence: TGTGCCAGCAGCTTAGGGTTAGGCACAGATACGCAGTATTTT. Variable domain in full (rest from reference TRBV7-9 and TRBJ2-3): DTGVSQNPRHKITKRGQNVTFRCDPISEHNRLYWYRQTLGQGPEFLTYFQNEAQLEKSRLLSDRFSAERPKGSFSTLEIQRTEQGDSAMYLCASSLGLGTDTQYFGPGTRLTVL.

The chain carries TRBV9 and TRBJ2-1; weak D call: TRBD2 (6 bases). Trimming pared 4 bases from V and 8 bases from J, leaving 25 bases between. Per the germline V gene, CDR1 is SGDLS and CDR2 is YYNGEE. The CDR3 sequence is 17 residues long. This CDR3 reads CASSPEGTSFLEDEQFF. As DNA, the CDR3 is TGTGCCAGCAGCCCGGAGGGGACCTCGTTTTTGGAGGATGAGCAGTTCTTC. The full variable domain, with the rest looked up from reference TRBV9 and TRBJ2-1, is DSGVTQTPKHLITATGQRVTLRCSPRSGDLSVYWYQQSLDQGLQFLIQYYNGEERAKGNILERFSAQQFPDLHSELNLSSLELGDSALYFCASSPEGTSFLEDEQFFGPGTRLTVL.

The J gene is TRBJ2-1, the V gene TRBV6-1; D might be TRBD2 (5 bases). The germline gives CDR1 MNHNS, CDR2 SASEGT. CDR3 length equals 12 residues. The germline V and J ends were trimmed by 6 bases and 3 bases, with 6 bases remaining between them. The CDR3 region has the DNA TGTGCCAGCAGGGAGGACTACAATGAGCAGTTCTTC. The encoded protein is CASREDYNEQFF.

The chain uses TRBV30 and TRBJ2-4, with D hard to call. V lost 0 bases to trimming and J lost 0 bases, with 12 bases between them. The CDR3 is 16 amino acids. Germline values: CDR1 GTSNPN, CDR2 SVGIG (reference sequence). CDR3 nucleotides: TGTGCCTGGAGTGTACAGAGGCAACTAGCCAAAAACATTCAGTACTTC. It encodes CAWSVQRQLAKNIQYF.

The chain combines TRBV7-3 with TRBJ2-6, with 9 bases matching TRBD2. The CDR3 extends over 18 amino acids. The germline gives CDR1 SGHTA, CDR2 FQGTGA. V lost 1 base, J lost 0 bases, and 4 bases stayed unmatched. Here the CDR3 DNA reads TGTGCCAGCAGCTTAATAGCGGGGGTGGGCTCTGGGGCCAACGTCCTGACTTTC. Its protein product is CASSLIAGVGSGANVLTF.

V and J are TRBV29-1 and TRBJ2-5; TRBD2 agrees at 8 bases. The CDR3 consists of 14 residues. Trimming cost V 4 bases and J 2 bases; bases outside gene matches: 6. Germline loops: CDR1 SQVTM, CDR2 ANQGSEA. CDR3: CSVVGLASQETQYF. The CDR3 nucleotides are TGCAGCGTTGTCGGACTAGCCTCGCAAGAGACCCAGTACTTC.

The V gene is TRBV2, the J gene TRBJ1-3, with D unclear. With 6 bases removed from V and 3 bases from J, the gap between germline ends came to 9 bases. This CDR3 contains 13 residues. Germline CDR1 is SNHLY and CDR2 is FYNNEI. CDR3 in DNA: TGTGCCAGCAGGGTCTCCGGTGGAAACACCATATATTTT. Protein product: CASRVSGGNTIYF.

The chain has TRBV28 and TRBJ1-6, with TRBD1 as a possible D gene (5 bases). The V and J ends lost 6 bases and 9 bases respectively, with 12 bases between them. Germline V lookup: CDR1 MDHEN, CDR2 SYDVKM. The CDR3 spans 13 residues. CDR3 region: CASRGQGGSPLHF. In DNA form, the CDR3 reads TGTGCCAGCAGGGGTCAGGGTGGTTCACCCCTCCACTTT.

This chain connects TRBV9 to TRBJ2-1, with D perhaps matching TRBD1 or TRBD2 (5 bases each). Trimming took 0 bases from V and 4 from J, leaving 11 bases between them. The CDR3 is 15 residues long. Germline CDR1 is SGDLS and CDR2 is YYNGEE. The CDR3 reads CASSVGGGMYNEQFF. The CDR3 coding sequence is TGTGCCAGCAGCGTAGGTGGGGGAATGTACAATGAGCAGTTCTTC.

V gene TRBV15 combines with J gene TRBJ1-5; no definite D call. Germline loops: CDR1 LNHNV, CDR2 YYDKDF (reference sequence). Trimming removed 4 bases at V and 4 bases at J, with 14 bases between. There are 15 residues in the CDR3. This CDR3 is CATSKKTAENQPQHF. The DNA of the CDR3 is TGTGCCACCAGCAAAAAAACGGCCGAAAATCAGCCCCAGCATTTT.

The gene calls are TRBV9 and TRBJ2-5; 11 nucleotides match TRBD2. Germline CDR1 is SGDLS and CDR2 is YYNGEE. The CDR3 extends over 14 amino acids. Trimming cost V 6 bases and J 5 bases; bases outside gene matches: 6. This chain's CDR3 is CASNIAGGRETQYF. CDR3 nucleotides: TGTGCCAGCAACATAGCGGGGGGGCGCGAGACCCAGTACTTC.

Of note for this clone: Here the CDR3 omits its conserved ending phenylalanine or tryptophan, so a read error is the likely source. The chain carries TRBV2 and TRBJ2-7; a possible D gene is TRBD2 (6 bases). Germline V lookup: CDR1 SNHLY, CDR2 FYNNEI. The CDR3 contains 14 residues. The V and J ends lost 5 bases and 2 bases respectively, with 13 bases between them. The CDR3 here is CASSRRGRTYEQYL. The CDR3 DNA reads as TGTGCCAGCAGTAGGAGGGGAAGGACCTACGAGCAGTACCTC.

The V call is TRBV28, the J call TRBJ1-4; D gene ambiguous. V was clipped by 1 base and J by 6 bases, with 0 bases between them. The CDR3 contains 11 residues. The germline gives CDR1 MDHEN, CDR2 SYDVKM. CDR3 nucleotide sequence: TGTGCCAGCAGTTTATATGAAAAACTGTTTTTT. Translated: CASSLYEKLFF.

This rearrangement joins TRBV30 to TRBJ2-5, with 8 bases identical to TRBD2. Germline CDR1 and CDR2: GTSNPN and SVGIG (reference sequence). The CDR3 has 13 amino acids. The V gene end was trimmed by 2 bases and the J gene end by 5 bases; junction bases not matched to a gene: 4. The CDR3 reads CAWSSGGRETQYF. The CDR3 DNA reads as TGTGCCTGGAGTAGCGGGGGCCGCGAGACCCAGTACTTC.

Remarks on this clone: At one boundary the junction diverges from the germline segment, which might be a read error. CDR3 coding DNA: TGTGCCAGCACCCCTCACGAGTACAATGAGCGGTTCTTC. Translating gives CASTPHEYNERFF. V gene TRBV28 combines with J gene TRBJ2-1; D not certain. Germline CDR1 and CDR2: MDHEN and SYDVKM. The CDR3 has 13 amino acids.

This rearrangement joins TRBV27 to TRBJ2-7; D possibly corresponds to TRBD1 (5 bases). In germline, CDR1 is MNHEY, CDR2 SMNVEV (reference sequence). The CDR3 has 19 residues. V lost 2 bases to trimming and J lost 1 base, with 24 bases between them. The CDR3 DNA follows: TGTGCCAGCAGTTTAAACTCGGTCGGGCAGGGTTCCCTTTCCTACGAGCAGTACTTC. Its protein is CASSLNSVGQGSLSYEQYF.

The V gene is TRBV7-2, the J gene TRBJ1-3; D gene uncertain. The CDR3 covers 16 residues. The germline CDR1 and CDR2 sequences are SGHTA and FQGNSA. V was clipped by 1 base and J by 2 bases, with 12 bases between them. DNA of the CDR3: TGTGCCAGCAGCTTAGAGGTCACGTCCCCTGGAAACACCATATATTTT. This encodes CASSLEVTSPGNTIYF.